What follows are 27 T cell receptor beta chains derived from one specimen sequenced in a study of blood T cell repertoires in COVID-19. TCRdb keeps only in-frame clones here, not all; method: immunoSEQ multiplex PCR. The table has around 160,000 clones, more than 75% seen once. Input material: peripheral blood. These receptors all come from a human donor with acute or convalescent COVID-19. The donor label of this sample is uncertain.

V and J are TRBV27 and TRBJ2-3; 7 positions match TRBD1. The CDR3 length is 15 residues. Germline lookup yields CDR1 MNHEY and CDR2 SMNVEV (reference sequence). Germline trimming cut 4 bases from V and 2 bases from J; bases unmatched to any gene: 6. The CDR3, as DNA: TGTGCCAGCAGTTCGACGACAGGGTACACAGATACGCAGTATTTT. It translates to CASSSTTGYTDTQYF.

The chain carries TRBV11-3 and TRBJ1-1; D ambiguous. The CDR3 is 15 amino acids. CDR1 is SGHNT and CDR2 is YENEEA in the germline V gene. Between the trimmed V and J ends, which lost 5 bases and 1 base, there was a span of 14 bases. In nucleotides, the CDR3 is TGTGCCAGCAGCCCCCAGAGTAGCCCGAACACTGAAGCTTTCTTT. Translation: CASSPQSSPNTEAFF.

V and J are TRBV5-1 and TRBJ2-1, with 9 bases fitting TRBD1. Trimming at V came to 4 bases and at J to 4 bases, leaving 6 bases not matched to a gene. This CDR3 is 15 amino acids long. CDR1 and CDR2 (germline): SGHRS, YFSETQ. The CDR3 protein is CASSQGQGTYNEQFF. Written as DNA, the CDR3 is TGCGCCAGCAGCCAAGGACAGGGGACGTACAATGAGCAGTTCTTC. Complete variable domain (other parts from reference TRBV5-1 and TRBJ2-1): KAGVTQTPRYLIKTRGQQVTLSCSPISGHRSVSWYQQTPGQGLQFLFEYFSETQRNKGNFPGRFSGRQFSNSRSEMNVSTLELGDSALYLCASSQGQGTYNEQFFGPGTRLTVL.

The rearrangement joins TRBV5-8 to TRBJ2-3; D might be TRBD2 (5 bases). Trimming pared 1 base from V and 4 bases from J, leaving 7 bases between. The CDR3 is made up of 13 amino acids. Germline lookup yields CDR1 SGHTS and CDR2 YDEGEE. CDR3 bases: TGTGCCAGCAGCTTGCGGGGTTCAGATACGCAGTATTTT. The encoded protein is CASSLRGSDTQYF.

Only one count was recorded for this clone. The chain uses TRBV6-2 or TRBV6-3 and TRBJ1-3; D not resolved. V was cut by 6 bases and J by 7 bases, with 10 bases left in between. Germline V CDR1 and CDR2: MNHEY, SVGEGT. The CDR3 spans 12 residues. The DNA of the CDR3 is TGTGCCAGCAGCTGGGGAGCCAACACCATATATTTT. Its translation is CASSWGANTIYF.

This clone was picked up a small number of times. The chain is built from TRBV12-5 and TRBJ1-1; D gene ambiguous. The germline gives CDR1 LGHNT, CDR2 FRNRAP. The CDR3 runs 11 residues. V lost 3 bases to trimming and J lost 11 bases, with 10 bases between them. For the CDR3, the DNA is TGTGCTAGTGGTTTCAAGGTGGAGGCTTTCTTT. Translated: CASGFKVEAFF.

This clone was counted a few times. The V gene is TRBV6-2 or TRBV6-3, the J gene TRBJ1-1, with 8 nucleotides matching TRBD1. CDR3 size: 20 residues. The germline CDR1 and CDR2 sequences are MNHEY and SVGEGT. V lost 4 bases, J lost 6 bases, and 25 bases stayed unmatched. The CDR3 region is CASSSRHGGSTGVQGAEAFF. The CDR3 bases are TGTGCCAGCAGTTCTCGTCATGGTGGGTCGACAGGGGTTCAGGGTGCTGAAGCTTTCTTT.

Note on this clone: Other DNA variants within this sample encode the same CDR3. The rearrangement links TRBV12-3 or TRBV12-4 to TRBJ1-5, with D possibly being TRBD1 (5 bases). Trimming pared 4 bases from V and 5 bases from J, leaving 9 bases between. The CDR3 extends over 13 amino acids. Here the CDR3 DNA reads TGTGCCAGCAGTTCCGCGGGGGATCAGCCCCAGCATTTT. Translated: CASSSAGDQPQHF.

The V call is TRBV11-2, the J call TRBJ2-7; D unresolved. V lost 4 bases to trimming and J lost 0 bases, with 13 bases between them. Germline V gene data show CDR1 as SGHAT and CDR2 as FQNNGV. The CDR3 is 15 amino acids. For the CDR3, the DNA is TGTGCCAGCAGCTATGAGACGAGGAGCTCCTACGAGCAGTACTTC. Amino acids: CASSYETRSSYEQYF.

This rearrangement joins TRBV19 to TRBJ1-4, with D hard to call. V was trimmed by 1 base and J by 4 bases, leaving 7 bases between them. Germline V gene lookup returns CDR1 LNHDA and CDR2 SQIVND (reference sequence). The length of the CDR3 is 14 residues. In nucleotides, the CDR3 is TGTGCCAGTAGTATAGTAACGGGTAATGAAAAACTGTTTTTT. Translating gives CASSIVTGNEKLFF.

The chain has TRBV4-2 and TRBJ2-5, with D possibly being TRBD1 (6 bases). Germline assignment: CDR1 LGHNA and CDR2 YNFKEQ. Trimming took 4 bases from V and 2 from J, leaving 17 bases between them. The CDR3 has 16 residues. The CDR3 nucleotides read TGTGCCAGCAGCCGAGGATCCCAGGGGCCACAAGAGACCCAGTACTTC. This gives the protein CASSRGSQGPQETQYF.

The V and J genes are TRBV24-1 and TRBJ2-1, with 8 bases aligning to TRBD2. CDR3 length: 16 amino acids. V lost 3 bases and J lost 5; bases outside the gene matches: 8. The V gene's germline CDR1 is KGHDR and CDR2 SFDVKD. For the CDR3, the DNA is TGTGCCACCAGTGATGCGCAGCGGGGGCTTGACAATGAGCAGTTCTTC. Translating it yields CATSDAQRGLDNEQFF.

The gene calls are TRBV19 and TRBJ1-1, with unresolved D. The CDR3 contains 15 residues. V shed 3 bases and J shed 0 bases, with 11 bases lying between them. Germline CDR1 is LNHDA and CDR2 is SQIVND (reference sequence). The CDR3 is CASSISPYMNTEAFF. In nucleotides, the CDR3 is TGTGCCAGTAGTATCTCACCATACATGAACACTGAAGCTTTCTTT.

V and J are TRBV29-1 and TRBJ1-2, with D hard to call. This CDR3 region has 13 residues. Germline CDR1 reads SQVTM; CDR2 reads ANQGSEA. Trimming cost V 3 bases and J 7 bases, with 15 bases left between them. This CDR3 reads CSVDPTKAGGYTF. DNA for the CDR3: TGCAGCGTTGACCCGACAAAGGCGGGTGGCTACACCTTC.

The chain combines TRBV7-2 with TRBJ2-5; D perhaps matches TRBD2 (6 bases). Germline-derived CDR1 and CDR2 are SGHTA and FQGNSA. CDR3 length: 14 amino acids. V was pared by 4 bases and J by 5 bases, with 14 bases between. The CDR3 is CASSYRGTYETQYF. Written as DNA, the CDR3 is TGTGCCAGCAGCTATCGCGGGACTTATGAGACCCAGTACTTC.

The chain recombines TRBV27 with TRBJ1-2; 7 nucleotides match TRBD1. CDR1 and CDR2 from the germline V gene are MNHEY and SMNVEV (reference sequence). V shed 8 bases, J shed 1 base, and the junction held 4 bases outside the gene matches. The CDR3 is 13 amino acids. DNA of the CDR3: TGTGCCAGCCGTAGGGGGCTTAACTATGGCTACACCTTC. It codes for CASRRGLNYGYTF.

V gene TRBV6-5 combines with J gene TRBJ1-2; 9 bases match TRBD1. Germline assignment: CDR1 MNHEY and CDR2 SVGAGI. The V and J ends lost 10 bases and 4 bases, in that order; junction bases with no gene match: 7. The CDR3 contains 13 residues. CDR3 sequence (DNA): TGTGCCACCACCACAGGGGGCCCCTATGGCTACACCTTC. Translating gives CATTTGGPYGYTF.

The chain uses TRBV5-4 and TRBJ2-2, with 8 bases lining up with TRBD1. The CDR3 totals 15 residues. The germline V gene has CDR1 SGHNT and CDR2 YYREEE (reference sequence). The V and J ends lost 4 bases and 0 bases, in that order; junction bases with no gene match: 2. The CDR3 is CASSIQGANTGELFF. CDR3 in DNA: TGTGCCAGCAGCATACAGGGGGCGAACACCGGGGAGCTGTTTTTT.

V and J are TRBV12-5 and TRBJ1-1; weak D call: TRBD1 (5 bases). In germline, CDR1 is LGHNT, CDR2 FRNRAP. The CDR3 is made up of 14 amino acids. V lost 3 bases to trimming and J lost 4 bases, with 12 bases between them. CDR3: CASGFQGMSTEAFF. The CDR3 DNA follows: TGTGCTAGTGGTTTTCAGGGTATGTCCACTGAAGCTTTCTTT.

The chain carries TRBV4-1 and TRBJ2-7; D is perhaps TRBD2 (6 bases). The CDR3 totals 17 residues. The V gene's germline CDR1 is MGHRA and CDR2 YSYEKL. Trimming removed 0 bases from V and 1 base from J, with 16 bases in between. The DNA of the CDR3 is TGCGCCAGCAGCCAAGATCTCTCCCGGCGGGGATCCTACGAGCAGTACTTC. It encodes CASSQDLSRRGSYEQYF.

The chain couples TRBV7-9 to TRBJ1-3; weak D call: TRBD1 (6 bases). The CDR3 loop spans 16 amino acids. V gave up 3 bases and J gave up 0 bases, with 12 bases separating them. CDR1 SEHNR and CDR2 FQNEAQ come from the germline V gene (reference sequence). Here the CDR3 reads CASSFQTGSSGNTIYF. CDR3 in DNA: TGTGCCAGCAGCTTTCAGACAGGCAGCTCTGGAAACACCATATATTTT.

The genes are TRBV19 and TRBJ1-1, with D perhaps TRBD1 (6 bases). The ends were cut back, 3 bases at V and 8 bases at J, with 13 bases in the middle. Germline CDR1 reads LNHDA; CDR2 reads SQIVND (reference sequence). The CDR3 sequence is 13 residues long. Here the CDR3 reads CASSMTRQGEAFF. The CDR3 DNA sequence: TGTGCCAGTAGTATGACGAGGCAGGGGGAAGCTTTCTTT.

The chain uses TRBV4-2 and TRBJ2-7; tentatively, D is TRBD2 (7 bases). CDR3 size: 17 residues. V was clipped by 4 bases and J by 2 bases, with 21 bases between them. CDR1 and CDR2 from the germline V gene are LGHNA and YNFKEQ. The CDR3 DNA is TGTGCCAGCAGCCTAGTGGGGGGGCCAGGGGCAGCCTACGAGCAGTACTTC. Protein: CASSLVGGPGAAYEQYF.

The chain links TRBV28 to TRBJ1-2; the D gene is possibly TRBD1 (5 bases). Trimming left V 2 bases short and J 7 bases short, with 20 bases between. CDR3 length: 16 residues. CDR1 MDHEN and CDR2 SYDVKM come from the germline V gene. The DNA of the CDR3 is TGTGCCAGCAGTTTACCCGGGACTCCGCGAGGTCGTGGCTACACCTTC. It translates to CASSLPGTPRGRGYTF.

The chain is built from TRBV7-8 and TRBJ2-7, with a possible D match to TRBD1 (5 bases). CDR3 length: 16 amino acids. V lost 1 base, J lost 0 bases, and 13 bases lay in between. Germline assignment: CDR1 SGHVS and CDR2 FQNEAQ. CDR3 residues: CASSLEAGLSSYEQYF. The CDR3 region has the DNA TGTGCCAGCAGCTTAGAGGCAGGGCTAAGCTCCTACGAGCAGTACTTC. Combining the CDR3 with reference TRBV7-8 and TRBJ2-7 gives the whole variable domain GAGVSQSPRYKVAKRGQDVALRCDPISGHVSLFWYQQALGQGPEFLTYFQNEAQLDKSGLPSDRFFAERPEGSVSTLKIQRTQQEDSAVYLCASSLEAGLSSYEQYFGPGTRLTVT.

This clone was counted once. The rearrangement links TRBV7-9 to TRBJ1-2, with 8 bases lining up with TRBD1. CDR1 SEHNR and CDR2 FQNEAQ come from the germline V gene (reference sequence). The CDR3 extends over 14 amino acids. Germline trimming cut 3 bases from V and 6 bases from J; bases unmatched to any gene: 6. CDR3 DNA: TGTGCCAGCAGCTTTGCAGGGGGCAGGAATGGCTACACCTTC. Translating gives CASSFAGGRNGYTF.

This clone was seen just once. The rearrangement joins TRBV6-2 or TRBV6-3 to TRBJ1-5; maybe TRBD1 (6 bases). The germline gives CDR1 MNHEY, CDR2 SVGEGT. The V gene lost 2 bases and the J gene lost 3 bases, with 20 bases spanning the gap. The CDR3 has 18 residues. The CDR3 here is CASSYIHLQQGFNQPQHF. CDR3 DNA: TGTGCCAGCAGTTACATCCACCTCCAACAGGGATTCAATCAGCCCCAGCATTTT.